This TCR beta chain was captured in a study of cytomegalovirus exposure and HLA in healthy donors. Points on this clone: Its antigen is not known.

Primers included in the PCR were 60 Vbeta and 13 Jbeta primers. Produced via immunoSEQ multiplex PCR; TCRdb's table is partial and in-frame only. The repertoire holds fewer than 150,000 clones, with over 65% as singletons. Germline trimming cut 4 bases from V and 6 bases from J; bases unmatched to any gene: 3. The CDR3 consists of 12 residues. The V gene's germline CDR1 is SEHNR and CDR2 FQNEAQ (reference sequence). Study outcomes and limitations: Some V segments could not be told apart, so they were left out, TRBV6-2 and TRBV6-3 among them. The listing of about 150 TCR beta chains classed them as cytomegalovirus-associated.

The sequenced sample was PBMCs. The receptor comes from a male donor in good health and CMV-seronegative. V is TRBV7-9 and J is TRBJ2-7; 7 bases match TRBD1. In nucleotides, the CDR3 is TGTGCCAGCAGCTCAAGGGGGCGCGAGCAGTACTTC. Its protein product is CASSSRGREQYF.